This TCR beta chain originates from a study of radiotherapy plus CTLA-4 blockade in lung cancer. As for the study in general: Among enrolled patients, approximately 18% responded and 31% achieved disease control. Study results and caveats: In blood, after radiotherapy plus ipilimumab, tumor-derived TCR clones expanded. Response, reportedly, was best predicted by interferon-beta along with early blood T cell clone dynamics.

The CDR3 is made up of 15 amino acids. V trimming: 7 bases; J trimming: 6 bases; junction bases outside the gene matches: 13. Germline lookup yields CDR1 SQVTM and CDR2 ANQGSEA. Clones were read by immunoSEQ multiplex PCR, and TCRdb kept only the in-frame ones, dropping some. The sample shows about 120,000 clones, about 87% of them seen only once. Turning to this clone: What it binds is not known.

The chain recombines TRBV29-1 with TRBJ1-5; TRBD1 matches 9 bases. The specimen comprised peripheral blood, sampled from a patient treated with radiotherapy plus ipilimumab. The receptor was derived from a human donor with non-small cell lung cancer that progressed on radiotherapy plus ipilimumab. The CDR3 protein is CSATITGGAGQPQHF. CDR3 in DNA: TGCAGCGCCACAATAACAGGGGGCGCGGGTCAGCCCCAGCATTTT.